This T cell receptor beta chain comes out of a study of naive and memory T cell subsets. Study observations and caveats: Clonotypes are single alpha or beta chains, not paired receptors. TCR abundance followed a power law differing between naive and memory subsets.

As for this clonotype: Its target is not known.

V was pared by 10 bases and J by 0 bases, with 12 bases between. CDR3 length: 13 residues. CDR1 and CDR2 (germline): LGHDT, YNNKEL (reference sequence). Two oligonucleotides, mixed equimolar, formed the beta constant-region primer covering TRBC1 and TRBC2. Four rounds of PCR amplified the ligated cDNA using nested alpha and beta constant-region primers plus SP2. Via MiXCR, TCRdb re-called the UMI-ligation and nested PCR reads, giving one row per CDR3 protein. Among more than 100,000 distinct CDR3 sequences, over 30% were seen once, and the ten largest hold 0.9%. The sequenced sample consisted of central memory CD4+ T cells from blood. The gene calls are TRBV3-1 and TRBJ1-1; D gene ambiguous. The receptor's source is a human donor in good health. As DNA, the CDR3 is TGTGCCACGACACAGAGGCTGAACACTGAAGCTTTCTTT. This encodes CATTQRLNTEAFF.